The clone carrying this T cell receptor (beta chain) was picked up a small number of times. This sample is part of a study of beta chain features in type 1 diabetes. As every portion of the isolated RNA was reverse transcribed, the sequencing read expressed TCRB transcripts. The data were produced by immunoSEQ multiplex PCR, yet TCRdb's version contains in-frame clones alone and is incomplete. The sample consists of 450,000 or so clones, 11% of them appearing once. V was clipped by 1 base and J by 6 bases; unmatched bases: 5. This CDR3 contains 16 residues. Per the germline V gene, CDR1 is SEHNR and CDR2 is FQNEAQ (reference sequence).

V is TRBV7-9 and J is TRBJ2-1, with TRBD2 identical over 11 bases. The receptor was derived from a woman aged 18-29 years in good health. The source material was naive CD4+ T cells from blood. DNA of the CDR3: TGTGCCAGCAGCTTAGAACTAGCGGGAGTAGGCAATGAGCAGTTCTTC. It is translated as CASSLELAGVGNEQFF.